The 27 T cell receptor beta chains reported below all come from one sample, sequenced in a study of cytomegalovirus exposure and HLA in healthy donors. The PCR contained 60 Vbeta and 13 Jbeta primers. Profiled with immunoSEQ multiplex PCR; TCRdb holds only in-frame clones, not every one. The sample lists 150,000 to 200,000 clones; around 78% were seen once. Sequenced: PBMCs. These receptors were obtained from a woman in her forties or fifties in good health and CMV-seropositive.

The chain carries TRBV7-2 and TRBJ2-3, with 9 positions matching TRBD1. CDR1 is SGHTA, CDR2 FQGNSA, per germline. The V gene end was trimmed by 5 bases and the J gene end by 5 bases; junction bases not matched to a gene: 8. The CDR3 is made up of 15 amino acids. CDR3 sequence (DNA): TGTGCCAGCAGCCCCTCAGGGACAGGGAGAGATACGCAGTATTTT. Translation: CASSPSGTGRDTQYF.

This chain links TRBV5-1 with TRBJ1-4, with D perhaps matching TRBD1 (6 bases). The V end was cut by 3 bases, the J end by 8 bases, with 17 bases between. The CDR3 extends over 15 amino acids. CDR1 and CDR2 from the germline V gene are SGHRS and YFSETQ. The CDR3 nucleotides read TGCGCCAGCAGCTCCAATATGGGGGCTCGGGAAAAACTGTTTTTT. Amino acid sequence: CASSSNMGAREKLFF.

The V gene is TRBV9, the J gene TRBJ1-4; TRBD1 matches at 7 bases. With 0 bases clipped from V and 3 bases from J, the junction kept 2 bases outside the gene matches. Germline loops: CDR1 SGDLS, CDR2 YYNGEE. The length of the CDR3 is 15 residues. CDR3 DNA: TGTGCCAGCAGCGTAGAAGACAGGGCTAATGAAAAACTGTTTTTT. This translates into CASSVEDRANEKLFF.

The CDR3 nucleotides read TGTGCCACCAGCAGAGCGCAGTCCCAAGACACGTCGAACACCGGGGAGCTGTTTTTT. Its translation is CATSRAQSQDTSNTGELFF. This chain joins TRBV15 and TRBJ2-2; D is unresolved. V lost 1 base, J lost 0 bases, and 18 bases lay in between. Germline CDR1 reads LNHNV; CDR2 reads YYDKDF (reference sequence). CDR3 size: 19 residues.

This clone came up a few times. This may come from a read error, since a much larger clone is one base off. V is TRBV5-4 and J is TRBJ2-5; TRBD2 aligns across 10 bases. V was pared by 4 bases and J by 4 bases, with 7 bases of the junction left unmatched. Per the germline V gene, CDR1 is SGHNT and CDR2 is YYREEE (reference sequence). The CDR3 has 15 residues. CDR3: CASSPSGGGVETQYF. The CDR3 DNA follows: TGTGCCAGCAGCCCCAGCGGGGGGGGAGTAGAGACCCAGTACTTC.

This clone was counted between two and nine times. The chain is built from TRBV7-6 and TRBJ1-1, with D perhaps TRBD1 (5 bases). The CDR3 loop spans 15 amino acids. In germline, CDR1 is SGHVS, CDR2 FNYEAQ. V was trimmed by 4 bases and J by 1 base, leaving 13 bases between them. In nucleotides, the CDR3 is TGTGCCAGCAGCTCCAGCCACCAGGGGAACACTGAAGCTTTCTTT. This gives the protein CASSSSHQGNTEAFF.

This chain joins TRBV13 and TRBJ2-1; possibly TRBD1 for D (6 bases). Germline V CDR1 and CDR2: PRHDT, FYEKMQ (reference sequence). Trimming removed 5 bases from V and 5 bases from J, with 19 bases in between. The CDR3 extends over 16 amino acids. The CDR3 reads CASSLPSTGLNNEQFF. In DNA form, the CDR3 reads TGTGCCAGCAGCCTACCTTCGACAGGTTTAAACAATGAGCAGTTCTTC.

The chain joins TRBV30 to TRBJ2-1; TRBD1 matches at 9 bases. The CDR3 consists of 14 residues. CDR1 and CDR2 from the germline V gene are GTSNPN and SVGIG (reference sequence). Trimming cost V 2 bases and J 5 bases; bases outside gene matches: 4. The CDR3 spells CAWSTGGGNNEQFF. The CDR3 region has the DNA TGTGCCTGGAGTACAGGGGGCGGAAACAATGAGCAGTTCTTC.

The CDR3 protein is CATGTSGSYNEQFF. The CDR3 DNA sequence: TGTGCCACCGGGACTAGCGGCTCCTACAATGAGCAGTTCTTC. The rearrangement links TRBV6-5 to TRBJ2-1; 11 bases match TRBD2. There are 14 residues in the CDR3. V lost 10 bases and J lost 0; bases outside the gene matches: 2. Germline V gene lookup returns CDR1 MNHEY and CDR2 SVGAGI.

The V gene is TRBV27, the J gene TRBJ1-6; D is unresolved. The CDR3 length is 14 residues. The V end was cut by 5 bases, the J end by 6 bases, with 11 bases between. From germline, CDR1 is MNHEY and CDR2 SMNVEV (reference sequence). DNA for the CDR3: TGTGCCAGCAGTCCTGAGGGCCTTAATTCACCCCTCCACTTT. Translation: CASSPEGLNSPLHF.

This rearrangement joins TRBV7-6 to TRBJ2-7; perhaps TRBD1 as D (6 bases). CDR3 size: 14 residues. The germline V gene encodes CDR1 SGHVS and CDR2 FNYEAQ. V was cut by 4 bases and J by 0 bases, with 10 bases left in between. CDR3: CASSSTGSSYEQYF. CDR3 bases: TGTGCCAGCAGCTCTACAGGGAGCTCCTACGAGCAGTACTTC. The complete variable domain, with remaining parts taken from reference TRBV7-6 and TRBJ2-7, reads GAGVSQSPRYKVTKRGQDVALRCDPISGHVSLYWYRQALGQGPEFLTYFNYEAQQDKSGLPNDRFSAERPEGSISTLTIQRTEQRDSAMYRCASSSTGSSYEQYFGPGTRLTVT.

The chain carries TRBV9 and TRBJ1-4; 8 nucleotides match TRBD1. The CDR3 has 14 residues. V gave up 0 bases and J gave up 7 bases; unmatched junction bases: 2. CDR1 is SGDLS and CDR2 is YYNGEE in the germline V gene. CDR3 sequence reads: CASSVGTGPEKLFF. The CDR3 DNA reads TGTGCCAGCAGCGTAGGGACAGGGCCTGAAAAACTGTTTTTT.

The chain is built from TRBV7-8 and TRBJ1-3; TRBD1 is a possible D gene (6 bases). The CDR3 totals 15 residues. CDR1 SGHVS and CDR2 FQNEAQ come from the germline V gene. V lost 6 bases to trimming and J lost 1 base, with 13 bases between them. The CDR3 spells CASSLTGNSGNTIYF. The CDR3 region has the DNA TGTGCCAGCAGTTTAACAGGGAATTCTGGAAACACCATATATTTT.

The J gene is TRBJ2-3, the V gene TRBV19, with D possibly being TRBD2 (6 bases). The CDR3 sequence is 14 residues long. Trimming stripped 7 bases from V and 2 bases from J, with 13 bases between. Germline V CDR1 and CDR2: LNHDA, SQIVND (reference sequence). The CDR3 DNA follows: TGTGCCAGTAAGAATGGGGGGACCACAGATACGCAGTATTTT. Protein product: CASKNGGTTDTQYF.

This clone was observed a handful of times. V is TRBV25-1 and J is TRBJ1-1, with TRBD1 matching 9 bases. The germline CDR1 and CDR2 sequences are MGHDK and SYGVNS. The CDR3 covers 15 residues. V lost 4 bases to trimming and J lost 1 base; unmatched junction nucleotides: 4. The CDR3 protein is CASSVTGGGNTEAFF. CDR3 nucleotide sequence: TGTGCCAGCAGTGTCACAGGGGGCGGGAACACTGAAGCTTTCTTT.

V usage is TRBV19 and J usage is TRBJ2-7; 7 nucleotides agree with TRBD1. V lost 5 bases to trimming and J lost 2 bases; unmatched junction nucleotides: 6. From germline, CDR1 is LNHDA and CDR2 SQIVND (reference sequence). The CDR3 spans 14 residues. This CDR3 is CASSRQGLPYEQYF. The CDR3 nucleotides are TGTGCCAGTAGTCGACAGGGTCTCCCCTACGAGCAGTACTTC.

A few counts support this clone. The V and J genes are TRBV9 and TRBJ2-1, with TRBD2 as a possible D gene (5 bases). The CDR3 consists of 16 residues. Germline V gene sequence: CDR1 SGDLS, CDR2 YYNGEE. V dropped 2 bases and J dropped 3 bases, with 15 bases sitting between them. The CDR3 nucleotides are TGTGCCAGCAGCGTGAGCTCCGGGGTGGGCTACAATGAGCAGTTCTTC. Protein product: CASSVSSGVGYNEQFF.

A few counts support this clone. The rearrangement links TRBV2 to TRBJ2-7; 8 bases match TRBD2. Trimming took 5 bases from V and 3 from J; bases not matched to a gene: 9. CDR3 length: 15 residues. Germline CDR1 reads SNHLY; CDR2 reads FYNNEI. CDR3 bases: TGTGCCAGCAGTCCCTCCCGGGCGGGGGGCTACGAGCAGTACTTC. It codes for CASSPSRAGGYEQYF.

The V call is TRBV14, the J call TRBJ1-1; 8 bases agree with TRBD1. With V trimmed by 5 bases and J by 1 base, 3 bases remained unmatched. CDR3 size: 14 residues. Germline V gene lookup returns CDR1 SGHDN and CDR2 FVKESK. The CDR3 loop is CASSTGTGNTEAFF. Written as DNA, the CDR3 is TGTGCCAGCAGCACTGGGACAGGGAACACTGAAGCTTTCTTT.

The V gene is TRBV5-6, the J gene TRBJ1-2; TRBD1 might be the D (5 bases). This CDR3 region has 13 residues. V lost 0 bases and J 6 bases, leaving 9 bases between the germline ends. Germline CDR1 is SGHDT and CDR2 is YYEEEE. This chain's CDR3 is CASSLAPGHGYTF. In nucleotides, the CDR3 is TGTGCCAGCAGCTTGGCTCCAGGGCATGGCTACACCTTC.

This clone was seen only once. The chain uses TRBV2 and TRBJ1-1; unclear D gene. The CDR3 length is 13 residues. Germline values: CDR1 SNHLY, CDR2 FYNNEI. V was shortened by 2 bases and J by 3 bases, with 7 bases between the two germline ends. The CDR3 reads CASSETGDTEAFF. CDR3 nucleotide sequence: TGTGCCAGCAGTGAAACCGGGGACACTGAAGCTTTCTTT.

The rearrangement uses TRBV4-1 and TRBJ1-2; D call uncertain. CDR3 size: 17 residues. Germline CDR1 is MGHRA and CDR2 is YSYEKL. With 0 bases removed from V and 5 bases from J, the gap between germline ends came to 19 bases. For the CDR3, the DNA is TGCGCCAGCAGCCAAGACTCCGGGTCCTTGGGTGGGTATGGCTACACCTTC. Protein sequence: CASSQDSGSLGGYGYTF.

V gene TRBV27 combines with J gene TRBJ2-3; D possibly corresponds to TRBD2 (5 bases). Between the trimmed V and J ends, which lost 5 bases and 2 bases, there was a span of 14 bases. This CDR3 is 15 amino acids long. CDR1 and CDR2 from the germline V gene are MNHEY and SMNVEV (reference sequence). The CDR3 region has the DNA TGTGCCAGCAGTATGGACTCGCCAGCCACAGATACGCAGTATTTT. Translated: CASSMDSPATDTQYF.

The chain joins TRBV6-5 to TRBJ1-1; 9 bases align to TRBD1. Looked up from germline, CDR1 is MNHEY and CDR2 is SVGAGI. J was trimmed by 0 bases and V by 2 bases; bases with no gene match: 1. This CDR3 contains 15 residues. CDR3 bases: TGTGCCAGCAGTTACACAGGGGGCATGAACACTGAAGCTTTCTTT. Its translation: CASSYTGGMNTEAFF.

The chain uses TRBV4-2 and TRBJ2-7, with D perhaps TRBD2 (5 bases). Looked up from germline, CDR1 is LGHNA and CDR2 is YNFKEQ. The CDR3 totals 14 residues. V lost 1 base to trimming and J lost 4 bases, with 11 bases between them. The CDR3 nucleotides read TGTGCCAGCAGCCAAGGAGGGATCCTATACGAGCAGTACTTC. Translated: CASSQGGILYEQYF.

The V and J genes are TRBV9 and TRBJ2-7; 9 bases are a match to TRBD1. V lost 3 bases, J lost 3 bases, and 7 bases stayed unmatched. This CDR3 comprises 15 residues. CDR1 and CDR2 (germline): SGDLS, YYNGEE. CDR3 protein: CASSGGTGSIYEQYF. The CDR3 DNA reads TGTGCCAGCAGCGGGGGGACAGGGTCAATCTACGAGCAGTACTTC.

This chain connects TRBV5-6 to TRBJ2-7; 7 bases are shared with TRBD2. The germline gives CDR1 SGHDT, CDR2 YYEEEE. V lost 0 bases, J lost 0 bases, and 6 bases stayed unmatched. This CDR3 spans 16 amino acids. This chain's CDR3 is CASSLVASGPSYEQYF. The CDR3 coding sequence is TGTGCCAGCAGCTTGGTGGCTAGCGGCCCCTCCTACGAGCAGTACTTC.